The source of this T cell receptor (beta chain) is a study of identical twins. General observations from the study: Beta out-of-frame sequences showed weaker excess sharing between twins. Abundant beta clonotypes from cord blood bore fewer insertions; memory repertoires lacked this pattern.

Note on this clonotype: Its antigen remains unknown. The junction departs from germline at one end; a sequencing error may be responsible.

In every case, the donor was a healthy Caucasian. A universal primer site arose from template switching, and cDNA bore unique molecular identifiers. Each CDR3 protein gets one entry after TCRdb re-called the 5' RACE reads with MiXCR. The table includes some 500,000 distinct CDR3 sequences, just under 10% detected once. The sample was also linked to a second study, of yellow fever vaccine responses in identical twins.

Material: PBMCs. The sequence was obtained from a woman aged 18-29 years in good health.

CDR3 in amino acids: CASSHFTYNEHFF. CDR3 DNA: TGTGCCAGCAGCCACTTTACCTACAATGAGCATTTCTTC. V gene TRBV7-6 combines with J gene TRBJ2-1, with D unclear. There are 13 residues in the CDR3. Germline CDR1 SGHVS, CDR2 FNYEAQ.